One sample yielded the 9 T cell receptor beta chains listed below, sequenced in a study of OX40 agonist ivuxolimab in advanced cancers. Assay: immunoSEQ multiplex PCR; the TCRdb copy retains only in-frame clones and omits some. There are tens of thousands of clones in the sample; more than 85% occur only once, and about 2% lies in the top ten. The specimen comprised CD4+ or CD8+ T cells sorted from blood, sampled in a trial of the OX40 agonist ivuxolimab. These receptors all stem from an adult with an advanced solid tumor such as melanoma, head and neck, liver or kidney cancer.

This clone was counted a few times. The V call is TRBV19, the J call TRBJ1-2; D is perhaps TRBD1 (5 bases). Germline V gene data show CDR1 as LNHDA and CDR2 as SQIVND (reference sequence). The CDR3 is 13 amino acids. Trimming stripped 3 bases from V and 1 base from J, with 6 bases between. CDR3: CASSIGGNYGYTF. CDR3 DNA sequence: TGTGCCAGTAGTATCGGGGGTAACTATGGCTACACCTTC.

The V gene is TRBV6-1, the J gene TRBJ1-2; D uncertain. The length of the CDR3 is 14 residues. V dropped 5 bases and J dropped 7 bases, with 17 bases sitting between them. Germline V gene lookup returns CDR1 MNHNS and CDR2 SASEGT. The CDR3 DNA sequence: TGTGCCAGCAGTCCGGAGATCTTCTCAGGTGGCTACACCTTC. It specifies CASSPEIFSGGYTF.

The CDR3 region has the DNA TGTGCCAGCAGGATGATTAACTATGGCTACACCTTC. It codes for CASRMINYGYTF. The chain employs TRBV21-1 and TRBJ1-2. TRBV21-1 represents a pseudogene. CDR3 size: 12 residues.

This chain joins TRBV18 and TRBJ2-7; 8 positions match TRBD1. V dropped 6 bases and J dropped 7; count of bases not matched to a gene: 8. Germline V gene sequence: CDR1 KGHSH, CDR2 LQKENI. This CDR3 has 13 residues. CDR3: CASSRQGQGEQYF. The CDR3 DNA reads as TGTGCCAGCTCTCGACAGGGGCAGGGGGAGCAGTACTTC.

This clone has only one observation. The chain couples TRBV29-1 to TRBJ2-1; a possible D gene is TRBD1 (7 bases). Germline V gene data show CDR1 as SQVTM and CDR2 as ANQGSEA. The CDR3 is 16 amino acids. The ends were cut back, 6 bases at V and 2 bases at J, with 20 bases in the middle. The DNA for the CDR3 is TGCAGCGTCCTCCCGACGGGGGACAGCACCTACAATGAGCAGTTCTTC. This encodes CSVLPTGDSTYNEQFF.

The chain links TRBV6-4 to TRBJ2-7, with D uncertain. V lost 8 bases and J lost 0, with 14 bases in between. From germline, CDR1 is MRHNA and CDR2 SNTAGT. The CDR3 extends over 14 amino acids. CDR3 sequence: CASGRPPPSYEQYF. The CDR3 bases are TGTGCCAGCGGACGTCCGCCCCCCTCCTACGAGCAGTACTTC.

The rearrangement links TRBV30 to TRBJ2-3, with D unresolved. The germline V gene has CDR1 GTSNPN and CDR2 SVGIG (reference sequence). V was pared by 3 bases and J by 1 base, with 11 bases between. The CDR3 contains 14 residues. As DNA, the CDR3 is TGTGCCTGGAGCCGCCGGTGGGGCACAGATACGCAGTATTTT. This translates into CAWSRRWGTDTQYF.

The V and J genes are TRBV7-2 and TRBJ1-2, with D tentatively TRBD1 (5 bases). The CDR3 runs 15 residues. Trimming stripped 3 bases from V and 4 bases from J, with 15 bases between. CDR1 and CDR2 from the germline V gene are SGHTA and FQGNSA. CDR3 sequence (DNA): TGTGCCAGCAGCTTCTCCCTAGGGGCGTCCTATGGCTACACCTTC. Protein product: CASSFSLGASYGYTF.

The chain couples TRBV29-1 to TRBJ2-7; no reliable D call. V gave up 4 bases and J gave up 0 bases, with 7 bases separating them. Germline CDR1 reads SQVTM; CDR2 reads ANQGSEA. The CDR3 runs to 12 residues. CDR3 sequence: CSVVSFSYEQYF. As DNA, the CDR3 is TGCAGCGTTGTTAGTTTCTCCTACGAGCAGTACTTC.